A single sample is the source of the 14 T cell receptor beta chains below, sequenced in a study of control samples from healthy donors and cancer patients (dated by TCRdb to between 2020 and 2021). The library was generated by the immunoSEQ multiplex PCR assay. Not all clones reach the TCRdb copy of this immuneACCESS table, which keeps in-frame sequences only. Checked studies attribute under half of the gap to unresolved V genes and leave the rest unexplained. Here the sample has 110,000 or so clones; approximately 82% occur a single time. The ten largest account for 6.5% of the sample. Sequencing was performed on blood. Receptors originate from a man in his late teens or twenties in good health.

Written as DNA, the CDR3 is TGTGCCACCAGTGATTACTCCGGGAGAGATACGCAGTATTTT. This encodes CATSDYSGRDTQYF. This chain links TRBV24-1 with TRBJ2-3, with D possibly being TRBD2 (6 bases). The CDR3 consists of 14 residues. The ends were cut back, 2 bases at V and 5 bases at J, with 10 bases in the middle. Germline CDR1 and CDR2: KGHDR and SFDVKD.

The chain combines TRBV5-1 with TRBJ1-1; 12 bases line up with TRBD1. Germline loops: CDR1 SGHRS, CDR2 YFSETQ. Trimming at V came to 4 bases and at J to 6 bases, leaving 10 bases not matched to a gene. The CDR3 runs 16 residues. CDR3 nucleotide sequence: TGCGCCAGCAGCCCGGGACAGGGGGCTCCGGGGCCTGAAGCTTTCTTT. Translated: CASSPGQGAPGPEAFF.

The chain combines TRBV4-3 with TRBJ1-3; a weak D match, TRBD1 (5 bases). This CDR3 comprises 15 residues. The germline gives CDR1 LGHNA, CDR2 YSLEER. V lost 1 base, J lost 8 bases, and 15 bases lay in between. In DNA form, the CDR3 reads TGCGCCAGCAGCCAAGTATGGCAGGGCAAGGACACCATATATTTT. This sequence encodes CASSQVWQGKDTIYF.

This rearrangement joins TRBV4-2 to TRBJ2-3, with D maybe TRBD2 (6 bases). V dropped 0 bases and J dropped 1 base, with 11 bases sitting between them. The CDR3 extends over 16 amino acids. Germline-derived CDR1 and CDR2 are LGHNA and YNFKEQ. CDR3 region: CASSQDSPSGTDTQYF. In DNA form, the CDR3 reads TGTGCCAGCAGCCAAGATAGCCCTAGCGGCACAGATACGCAGTATTTT.

This chain links TRBV11-2 with TRBJ2-7; possible D gene TRBD2, 6 bases. The CDR3 spans 14 residues. V lost 1 base to trimming and J lost 5 bases, with 12 bases between them. Germline-derived CDR1 and CDR2 are SGHAT and FQNNGV. The chain's CDR3 is CASSLGSGDHEQYF. The CDR3, as DNA: TGTGCCAGCAGCTTAGGATCGGGGGACCACGAGCAGTACTTC.

This clone was detected only a few times. This sequence joins TRBV27 and TRBJ1-4, with TRBD1 as a possible D gene (5 bases). Germline V lookup: CDR1 MNHEY, CDR2 SMNVEV (reference sequence). The CDR3 covers 14 residues. Trimming removed 2 bases at V and 8 bases at J, with 12 bases between. The CDR3: CASSLLGVGEKLFF. Here the CDR3 DNA reads TGTGCCAGCAGTTTACTAGGGGTCGGGGAAAAACTGTTTTTT.

This chain links TRBV12-5 with TRBJ2-5; 7 bases match TRBD1. Germline V gives CDR1 LGHNT, CDR2 FRNRAP. The junction had 8 bases not matched to a gene; V was cut back by 6 bases and J by 4 bases. The CDR3 loop spans 14 amino acids. The CDR3 spells CASGRTGLVETQYF. The CDR3 DNA reads TGTGCTAGTGGCCGGACAGGACTGGTAGAGACCCAGTACTTC. Full variable domain (missing parts from reference TRBV12-5 and TRBJ2-5): DARVTQTPRHKVTEMGQEVTMRCQPILGHNTVFWYRQTMMQGLELLAYFRNRAPLDDSGMPKDRFSAEMPDATLATLKIQPSEPRDSAVYFCASGRTGLVETQYFGPGTRLLVL.

The chain combines TRBV7-6 with TRBJ2-3; 16 nucleotides line up with TRBD2. Germline assignment: CDR1 SGHVS and CDR2 FNYEAQ. This CDR3 has 18 residues. The ends lost 4 bases at V and 1 base at J; junction bases unmatched: 5. CDR3 residues: CASSSGLAGGPGTDTQYF. In DNA, the CDR3 is TGTGCCAGCAGCTCGGGACTAGCGGGGGGGCCAGGCACAGATACGCAGTATTTT. The full variable domain, in which reference TRBV7-6 and TRBJ2-3 provide the parts outside the CDR3, is GAGVSQSPRYKVTKRGQDVALRCDPISGHVSLYWYRQALGQGPEFLTYFNYEAQQDKSGLPNDRFSAERPEGSISTLTIQRTEQRDSAMYRCASSSGLAGGPGTDTQYFGPGTRLTVL.

The chain uses TRBV7-2 and TRBJ1-5; D is undetermined. The germline V gene has CDR1 SGHTA and CDR2 FQGNSA. The V end lost 4 bases, the J end lost 4 bases, and 8 bases lay between the germline ends. The length of the CDR3 is 13 residues. CDR3 residues: CASSYTSNQPQHF. The CDR3, as DNA: TGTGCCAGCAGCTATACGTCGAATCAGCCCCAGCATTTT. Full variable domain (outside the CDR3, taken from reference TRBV7-2 and TRBJ1-5): GAGVSQSPSNKVTEKGKDVELRCDPISGHTALYWYRQSLGQGLEFLIYFQGNSAPDKSGLPSDRFSAERTGGSVSTLTIQRTQQEDSAVYLCASSYTSNQPQHFGDGTRLSIL.

This clone has a handful of counts. The chain links TRBV6-2 or TRBV6-3 to TRBJ2-7; possible D gene TRBD1, 6 bases. The CDR3 runs 14 residues. Germline CDR1 is MNHEY and CDR2 is SVGEGT. CDR3 protein: CASSYGNLQAGTNV. The CDR3 DNA follows: TGTGCCAGCAGTTACGGGAACCTTCAGGCCGGGACAAACGTC.

This clone was recorded a few times. The rearrangement joins TRBV23-1 to TRBJ2-2; D gene uncertain. TRBV23-1 belongs to the ORF category, with a function that is uncertain. The V end was cut by 1 base, the J end by 1 base, with 10 bases between. The CDR3 length is 16 residues. CDR3 residues: CASSQCGSLNTGELFF. DNA of the CDR3: TGCGCCAGCAGTCAATGTGGCTCATTGAACACCGGGGAGCTGTTTTTT.

The CDR3, as DNA: TGTGCCTGGAGAGGAGGCACTGAAGCTTTCTTT. Amino acid sequence: CAWRGGTEAFF. The rearrangement joins TRBV30 to TRBJ1-1; D unresolved. The V gene lost 3 bases and the J gene lost 4 bases, with 6 bases spanning the gap. The CDR3 loop spans 11 amino acids. Germline V CDR1 and CDR2: GTSNPN, SVGIG (reference sequence).

This clone appeared a few times. The chain is built from TRBV5-1 and TRBJ2-2; D is ambiguous. This CDR3 has 16 amino acids. Trimming cost V 0 bases and J 7 bases, with 16 bases left between them. The germline V gene has CDR1 SGHRS and CDR2 YFSETQ. This chain's CDR3 is CASSLAWDKGNGELFF. In DNA form, the CDR3 reads TGCGCCAGCAGCTTGGCCTGGGATAAGGGAAACGGGGAGCTGTTTTTT.

The chain combines TRBV20-1 with TRBJ2-1; D ambiguous. This CDR3 region has 11 residues. The V and J ends lost 3 bases and 4 bases respectively, with 4 bases between them. From germline, CDR1 is DFQATT and CDR2 SNEGSKA (reference sequence). In nucleotides, the CDR3 is TGCAGTGCTAGTGAATACAATGAGCAGTTCTTC. This encodes CSASEYNEQFF.